This T cell receptor beta chain was identified during a study of cytomegalovirus exposure and HLA in healthy donors. Study at large: HLA-typed donors were the source of some 85 million unique TCRs, which an early data release held. Study-wide points: A classifier reportedly called cytomegalovirus status with high sensitivity and specificity. In most subjects, TCR beta sequences reportedly gave accurate predictions of HLA-A and HLA-B alleles. Confirmation in vitro established that three CMV-associated chains were specific for CMV antigens.

With 60 Vbeta and 13 Jbeta primers, the PCR was carried out. Here immunoSEQ multiplex PCR was the method, and the copy in TCRdb shows in-frame clones only, minus some. The sample lists roughly 190,000 clones; around 83% were seen once. A remark on this clone: Its cognate antigen is unknown.

This CDR3 spans 15 amino acids. Germline CDR1 reads SNHLY; CDR2 reads FYNNEI. Trimming took off 1 base at V and 8 bases at J, with 15 bases between the two ends. The sequenced material came from PBMCs. The chain is built from TRBV2 and TRBJ2-1, with D perhaps matching TRBD2 (6 bases). The sequence was collected from a woman aged 45-65 years in good health and CMV-seropositive. Here the CDR3 reads CASSEGAGRIDEQFF. The CDR3 DNA sequence: TGTGCCAGCAGTGAAGGGGCAGGGAGGATCGATGAGCAGTTCTTC.